The rows below give T cell receptor beta chains drawn from one sample of a study of OX40 agonist ivuxolimab in advanced cancers. TCRdb keeps only in-frame clones here, not all; method: immunoSEQ multiplex PCR. The table lists more than 35,000 clones, around 73% of them singletons. Sequencing was performed on CD4+ or CD8+ T cells sorted from blood, taken in a trial of the OX40 agonist ivuxolimab. These TCRs come from an adult with an advanced solid tumor such as melanoma, head and neck, liver or kidney cancer. The CDR3 runs from the conserved cysteine through the conserved F or W. The order of the fields is clone size, J gene, V gene, D gene, CDR3 protein, CDR3 DNA. The D gene is left open where the match is weak. Not every row has a clone size; where given, it reads once, few, many or a size class.

NA TRBJ2-4 TRBV10-3 TRBD2 CAISEEGTSEIRDIQYF TGTGCCATCAGTGAGGAGGGGACTAGCGAGATTAGGGACATTCAGTACTTC
NA TRBJ2-2 TRBV7-6 NA CASSAGFGELFF TGTGCCAGCAGCGCGGGGTTCGGGGAGCTGTTTTTT
NA TRBJ2-3 TRBV6-5 TRBD1 CASRTGVITDTQYF TGTGCCAGCAGGACAGGGGTAATTACAGATACGCAGTATTTT
NA TRBJ1-6 TRBV9 TRBD1 CASSEGDRALSPLHF TGTGCCAGCAGTGAAGGGGACAGGGCGCTTTCACCCCTCCACTTT
NA TRBJ1-1 TRBV5-6 NA CASSWGKSTEAFF TGTGCCAGCAGCTGGGGTAAGAGCACTGAAGCTTTCTTT
NA TRBJ1-2 TRBV9 NA CASSVEDDSYGYTF TGTGCCAGCAGCGTAGAGGACGACAGCTATGGCTACACCTTC
NA TRBJ2-7 TRBV27 NA CASSLQLLGSYEQYF TGTGCCAGCAGTTTACAACTACTTGGCTCCTACGAGCAGTACTTC
NA TRBJ1-4 TRBV6-1 TRBD1 CASSEARRGGEKLFF TGTGCCAGCAGTGAAGCGCGCAGGGGGGGTGAAAAACTGTTTTTT
few TRBJ2-2 TRBV30 TRBD2 CAWGTSGRDTGELFF TGTGCCTGGGGAACTAGCGGGAGAGACACCGGGGAGCTGTTTTTT
NA TRBJ2-3 TRBV5-3 TRBD2 CARNRSSGTLRSSTDTQYF TGTGCCAGAAACAGGAGTAGCGGGACCCTCCGCTCTAGCACAGATACGCAGTATTTT
NA TRBJ2-2 TRBV28 NA CASSLIGNAGTGELFF TGTGCCAGCAGTTTAATCGGGAACGCCGGGACCGGGGAGCTGTTTTTT
NA TRBJ2-7 TRBV4-2 NA CASSQERTDSYEQYF TGTGCCAGCAGCCAGGAGCGGACGGATTCCTACGAGCAGTACTTC
NA TRBJ1-4 TRBV6-1 NA CASSEAVVGFTTNEKLFF TGTGCCAGCAGTGAAGCGGTCGTCGGATTTACAACTAATGAAAAACTGTTTTTT
NA TRBJ2-7 TRBV9 TRBD2 CASSGTSAYEQCF TGTGCCAGCTCCGGGACTAGCGCCTACGAGCAGTGCTTC
NA TRBJ1-4 TRBV28 NA CASRRHGTNEKLFF TGTGCCAGCAGGAGACATGGAACTAATGAAAAACTGTTTTTT
few TRBJ1-4 TRBV7-2 NA CASSSDFNEKLFF TGTGCCAGCAGCTCGGACTTTAATGAAAAACTGTTTTTT
NA TRBJ2-5 TRBV7-8 TRBD1 CASSLVQSGGGLQETQYF TGTGCCAGCAGCTTAGTTCAGTCAGGGGGCGGACTGCAAGAGACCCAGTACTTC
few TRBJ2-5 TRBV9 TRBD2 CASSVVGSGYQETQYF TGTGCCAGCAGCGTAGTCGGTAGCGGGTACCAAGAGACCCAGTACTTC
NA TRBJ2-7 TRBV7-9 TRBD2 CASSFPSGRTSYEQYF TGTGCCAGCAGCTTTCCCAGCGGGAGAACATCCTACGAGCAGTACTTC
NA TRBJ1-1 TRBV7-9 TRBD1 CASSWGAQLGGEGVTEAFF TGTGCCAGCAGCTGGGGCGCGCAATTAGGGGGCGAAGGAGTCACTGAAGCTTTCTTT
NA TRBJ1-2 TRBV7-3 NA CASSFVWGYGYTF TGTGCCAGCAGCTTCGTTTGGGGCTATGGCTACACCTTC
NA TRBJ1-4 TRBV18 NA CASSPRAGLNEKLFF TGTGCCAGCTCACCACGGGCAGGACTAAATGAAAAACTGTTTTTT
NA TRBJ1-3 TRBV7-3 NA CASSLGPSGNTIYF TGTGCCAGCAGCTTAGGCCCCTCTGGAAACACCATATATTTT
NA TRBJ1-1 TRBV28 TRBD1 CASIPDRINTEAFF TGTGCCAGCATACCGGACAGGATTAACACTGAAGCTTTCTTT
NA TRBJ1-1 TRBV15 NA CATSRGRNTEAFF TGTGCCACCAGCAGAGGTCGGAACACTGAAGCTTTCTTT
NA TRBJ2-5 TRBV5-1 NA CASSRRMGGQETQYF TGCGCCAGCAGCCGCCGGATGGGCGGCCAAGAGACCCAGTACTTC
NA TRBJ2-6 TRBV19 NA CATRKGGYGANVLTF TGTGCCACCAGAAAGGGGGGGTATGGGGCCAACGTCCTGACTTTC
NA TRBJ1-5 TRBV10-3 NA CAISGGEPQHF TGTGCCATCAGTGGGGGTGAGCCCCAGCATTTT
NA TRBJ2-5 TRBV5-5 NA CASSLEQGGINQETQYF TGTGCCAGCAGCTTGGAGCAAGGGGGAATCAACCAAGAGACCCAGTACTTC
once TRBJ1-3 TRBV7-2 TRBD1 CASSLTGVTGNTIYF TGTGCCAGCAGCTTAACAGGGGTAACTGGAAACACCATATATTTT
NA TRBJ2-2 TRBV18 NA CASSNSAGELFF TGTGCCAGCTCAAACTCCGCCGGGGAGCTGTTTTTT
NA TRBJ2-5 TRBV5-1 NA CASSLVAGTAQETQYF TGCGCCAGCAGCTTGGTGGCTGGGACGGCCCAAGAGACCCAGTACTTC
NA TRBJ2-2 TRBV9 NA CASSEPGLTGELFF TGTGCCAGCAGCGAGCCCGGTTTGACCGGGGAGCTGTTTTTT
NA TRBJ1-2 TRBV29-1 NA CSVEDGGGDYGYTF TGCAGCGTTGAAGATGGGGGGGGAGACTATGGCTACACCTTC
NA TRBJ1-2 TRBV28 NA CASSIGRYGYTF TGTGCCAGCAGCATCGGCAGATATGGCTACACCTTC
few TRBJ1-4 TRBV6-5 NA CASSFLDQLFF TGTGCCAGCAGTTTCCTTGATCAACTGTTTTTT
NA TRBJ1-6 TRBV6-6 NA CASSPRGMDNSPLHF TGTGCCAGCAGTCCTAGGGGGATGGATAATTCACCCCTCCACTTT
NA TRBJ2-7 TRBV19 TRBD1 CASSSSGGDEQYF TGTGCCAGTAGTAGTTCAGGGGGCGACGAGCAGTACTTC
once TRBJ2-5 TRBV2 NA CASSLWETQYF TGTGCCAGCAGTTTGTGGGAGACCCAGTACTTC
NA TRBJ2-7 TRBV7-8 TRBD2 CASSPLTSGLSYEQYF TGTGCCAGCAGCCCGCTGACTAGCGGGCTCTCCTACGAGCAGTACTTC